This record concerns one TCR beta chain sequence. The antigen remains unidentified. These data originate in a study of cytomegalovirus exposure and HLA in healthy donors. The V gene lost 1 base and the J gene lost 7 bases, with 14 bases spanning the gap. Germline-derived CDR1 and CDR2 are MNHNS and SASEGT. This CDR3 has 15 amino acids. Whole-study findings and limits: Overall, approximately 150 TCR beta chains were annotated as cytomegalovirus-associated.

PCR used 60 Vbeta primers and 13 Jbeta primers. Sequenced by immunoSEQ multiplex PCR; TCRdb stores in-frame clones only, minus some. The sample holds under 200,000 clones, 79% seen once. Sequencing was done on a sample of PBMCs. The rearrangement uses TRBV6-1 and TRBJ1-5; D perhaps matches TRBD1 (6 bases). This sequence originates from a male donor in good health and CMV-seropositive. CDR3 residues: CASSEVGRGGQPQHF. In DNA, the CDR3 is TGTGCCAGCAGTGAAGTTGGCAGGGGCGGGCAGCCCCAGCATTTT.